This T cell receptor beta chain appears in the sequencing data of a study of CD8 T cells in ankylosing spondylitis. The study's findings and limits: A motif of eight highly homologous TCR beta variants was seen as apparently characteristic of ankylosing spondylitis blood.

Trimming removed 4 bases from V and 0 bases from J, with 9 bases in between. Germline CDR1 reads MNHEY; CDR2 reads SMNVEV (reference sequence). This CDR3 spans 14 amino acids. TCRdb re-analysed the 5' RACE reads in MiXCR, keeping a single row per CDR3 protein. The sample has 400,000 to 450,000 distinct CDR3 sequences; roughly 17% are singletons. Of note for this clonotype: The antigen remains unidentified.

The chain combines TRBV27 with TRBJ1-2; D gene ambiguous. This TCR derives from a male donor with ankylosing spondylitis. The sequenced material came from blood, either unsorted or a sorted T cell fraction (not recorded which). CDR3 nucleotide sequence: TGTGCCAGCAGTTCATGGGGTTCTAACTATGGCTACACCTTC. Amino acids: CASSSWGSNYGYTF.